Given below is one T cell receptor (beta chain) in context. This entry belongs to a study of cytomegalovirus exposure and HLA in healthy donors. The CDR3 totals 13 residues. The germline V gene has CDR1 ENHRY and CDR2 SYGVKD. V was shortened by 4 bases and J by 0 bases, with 6 bases between the two germline ends. Clones were read by immunoSEQ multiplex PCR, and TCRdb kept only the in-frame ones, dropping some. There are around 120,000 clones in the sample; around nine tenths occur only once, and 1.5% to 2% lies in the top ten. This chain links TRBV10-3 with TRBJ1-1; D not certain. The material sequenced was PBMCs. The sequence came from a woman aged 18-29 years in good health and CMV-seronegative. The CDR3 spells CAISGSMNTEAFF. The CDR3 coding sequence is TGTGCCATCAGTGGCAGTATGAACACTGAAGCTTTCTTT.